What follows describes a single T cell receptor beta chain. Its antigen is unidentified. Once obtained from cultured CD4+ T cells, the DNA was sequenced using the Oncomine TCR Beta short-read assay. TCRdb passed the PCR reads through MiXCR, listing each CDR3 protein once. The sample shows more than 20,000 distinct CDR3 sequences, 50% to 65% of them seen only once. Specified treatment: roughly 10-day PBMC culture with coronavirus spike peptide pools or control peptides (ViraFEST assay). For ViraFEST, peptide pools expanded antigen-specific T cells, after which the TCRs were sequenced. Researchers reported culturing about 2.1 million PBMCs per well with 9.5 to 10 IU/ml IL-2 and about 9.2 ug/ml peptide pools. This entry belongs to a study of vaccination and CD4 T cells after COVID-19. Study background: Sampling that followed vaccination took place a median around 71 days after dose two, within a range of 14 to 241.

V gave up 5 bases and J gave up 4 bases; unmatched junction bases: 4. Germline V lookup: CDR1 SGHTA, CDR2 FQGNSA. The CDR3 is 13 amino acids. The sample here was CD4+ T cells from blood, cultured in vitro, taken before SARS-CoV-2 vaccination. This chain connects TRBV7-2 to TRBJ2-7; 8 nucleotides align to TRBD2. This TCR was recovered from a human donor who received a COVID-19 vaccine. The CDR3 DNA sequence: TGTGCCAGCAGCCCCGGGGGGGGATACGAGCAGTACTTC. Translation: CASSPGGGYEQYF. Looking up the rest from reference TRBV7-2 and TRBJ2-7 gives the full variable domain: GAGVSQSPSNKVTEKGKDVELRCDPISGHTALYWYRQSLGQGLEFLIYFQGNSAPDKSGLPSDRFSAERTGGSVSTLTIQRTQQEDSAVYLCASSPGGGYEQYFGPGTRLTVT.